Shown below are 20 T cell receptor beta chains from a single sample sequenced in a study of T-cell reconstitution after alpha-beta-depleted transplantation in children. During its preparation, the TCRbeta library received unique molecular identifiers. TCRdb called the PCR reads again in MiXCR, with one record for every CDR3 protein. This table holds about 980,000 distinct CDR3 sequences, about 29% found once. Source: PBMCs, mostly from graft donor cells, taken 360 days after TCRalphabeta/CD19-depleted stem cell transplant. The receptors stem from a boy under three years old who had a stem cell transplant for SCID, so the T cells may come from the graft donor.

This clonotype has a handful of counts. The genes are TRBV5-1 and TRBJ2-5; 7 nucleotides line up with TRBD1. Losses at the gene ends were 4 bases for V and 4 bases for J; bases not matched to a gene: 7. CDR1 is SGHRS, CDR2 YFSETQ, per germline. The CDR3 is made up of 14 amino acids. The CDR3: CASSDTGVGETQYF. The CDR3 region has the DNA TGCGCCAGCAGCGATACAGGGGTTGGAGAGACCCAGTACTTC.

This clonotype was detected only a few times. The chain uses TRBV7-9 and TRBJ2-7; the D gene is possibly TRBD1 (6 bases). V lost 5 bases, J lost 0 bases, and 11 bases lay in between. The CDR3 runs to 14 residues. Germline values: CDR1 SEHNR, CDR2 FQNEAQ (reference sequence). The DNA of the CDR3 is TGTGCCAGCAGCCCCAAACAGGGCTCCTACGAGCAGTACTTC. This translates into CASSPKQGSYEQYF.

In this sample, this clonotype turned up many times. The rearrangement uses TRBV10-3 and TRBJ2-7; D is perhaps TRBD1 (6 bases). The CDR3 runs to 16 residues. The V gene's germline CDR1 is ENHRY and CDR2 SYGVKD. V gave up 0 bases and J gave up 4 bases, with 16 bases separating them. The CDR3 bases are TGTGCCATCAGTGAGTCTCGCGGACAGATGAGGTACGAGCAGTACTTC. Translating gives CAISESRGQMRYEQYF.

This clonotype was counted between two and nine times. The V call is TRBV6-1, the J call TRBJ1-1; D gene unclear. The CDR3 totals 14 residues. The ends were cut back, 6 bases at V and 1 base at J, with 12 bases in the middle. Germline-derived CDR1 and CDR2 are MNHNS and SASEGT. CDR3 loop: CASRGLLSNTEAFF. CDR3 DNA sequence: TGTGCCAGCAGAGGGCTTCTTTCGAACACTGAAGCTTTCTTT.

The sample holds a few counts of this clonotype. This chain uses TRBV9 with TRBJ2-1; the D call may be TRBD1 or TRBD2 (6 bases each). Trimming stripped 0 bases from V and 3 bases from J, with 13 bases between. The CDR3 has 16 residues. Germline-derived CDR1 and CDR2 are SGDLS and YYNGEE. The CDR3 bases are TGTGCCAGCAGCGTAGTAGTGGGGGGCAACTACAATGAGCAGTTCTTC. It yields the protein CASSVVVGGNYNEQFF.

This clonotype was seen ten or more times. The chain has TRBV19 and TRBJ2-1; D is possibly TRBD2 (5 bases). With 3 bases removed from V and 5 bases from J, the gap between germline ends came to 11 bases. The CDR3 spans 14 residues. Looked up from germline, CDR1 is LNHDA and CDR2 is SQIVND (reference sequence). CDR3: CASSITRAHNEQFF. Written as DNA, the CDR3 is TGTGCCAGTAGTATTACTAGAGCACACAATGAGCAGTTCTTC.

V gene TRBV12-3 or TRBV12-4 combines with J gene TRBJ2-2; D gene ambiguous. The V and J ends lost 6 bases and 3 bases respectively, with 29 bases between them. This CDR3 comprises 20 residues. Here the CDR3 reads CASSSQTQPTRTPDTGELFF. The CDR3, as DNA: TGTGCCAGCAGCTCGCAAACCCAACCGACCAGAACCCCGGACACCGGGGAGCTGTTTTTT.

CDR3 sequence (DNA): TGCAGTGCTAGAGATCCCAATACGGATGAGCAGTTCTTC. It is translated as CSARDPNTDEQFF. The chain employs TRBV20-1 and TRBJ2-1; D call uncertain. Germline-derived CDR1 and CDR2 are DFQATT and SNEGSKA (reference sequence). This CDR3 comprises 13 residues. V was shortened by 0 bases and J by 8 bases, with 11 bases between the two germline ends.

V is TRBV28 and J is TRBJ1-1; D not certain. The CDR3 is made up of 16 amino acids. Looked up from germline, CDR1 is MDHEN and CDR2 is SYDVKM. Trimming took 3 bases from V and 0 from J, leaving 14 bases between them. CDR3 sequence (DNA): TGTGCCAGCAGTTTTAAGGCAGGATCCATGAACACTGAAGCTTTCTTT. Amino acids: CASSFKAGSMNTEAFF.

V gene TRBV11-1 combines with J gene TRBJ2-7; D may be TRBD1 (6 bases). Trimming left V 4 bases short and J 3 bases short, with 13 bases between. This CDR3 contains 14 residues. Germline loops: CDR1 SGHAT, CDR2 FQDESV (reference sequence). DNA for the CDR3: TGTGCCAGCAGCTCAACCGGGACATACTACGAGCAGTACTTC. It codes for CASSSTGTYYEQYF.

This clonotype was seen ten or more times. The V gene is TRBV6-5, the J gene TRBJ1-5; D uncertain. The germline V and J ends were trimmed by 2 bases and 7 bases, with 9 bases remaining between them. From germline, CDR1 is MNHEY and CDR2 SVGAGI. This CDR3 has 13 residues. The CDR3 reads CASSYGGSQPQHF. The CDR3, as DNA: TGTGCCAGCAGTTACGGTGGCTCCCAGCCCCAGCATTTT.

The CDR3 loop is CASSQAGGPSGGYTF. CDR3 bases: TGTGCCAGCAGCCAGGCGGGCGGCCCGTCTGGTGGCTACACCTTC. The V call is TRBV3-1, the J call TRBJ1-2; no reliable D call. The V end was cut by 3 bases, the J end by 7 bases, with 18 bases between. Germline CDR1 is LGHDT and CDR2 is YNNKEL (reference sequence). The length of the CDR3 is 15 residues.

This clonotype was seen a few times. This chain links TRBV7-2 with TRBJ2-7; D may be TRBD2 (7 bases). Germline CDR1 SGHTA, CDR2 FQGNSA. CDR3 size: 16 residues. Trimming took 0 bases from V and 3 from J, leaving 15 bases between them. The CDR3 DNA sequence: TGTGCCAGCAGCTTAGCGGGGGGCGGGGGACGCTACGAGCAGTACTTC. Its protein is CASSLAGGGGRYEQYF.

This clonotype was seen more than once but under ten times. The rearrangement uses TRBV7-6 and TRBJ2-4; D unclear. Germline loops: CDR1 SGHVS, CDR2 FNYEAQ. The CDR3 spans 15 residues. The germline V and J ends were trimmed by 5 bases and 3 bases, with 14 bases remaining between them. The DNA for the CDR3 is TGTGCCAGCAGCGCAGCCTTATGGGGCAAAAACATTCAGTACTTC. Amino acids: CASSAALWGKNIQYF.

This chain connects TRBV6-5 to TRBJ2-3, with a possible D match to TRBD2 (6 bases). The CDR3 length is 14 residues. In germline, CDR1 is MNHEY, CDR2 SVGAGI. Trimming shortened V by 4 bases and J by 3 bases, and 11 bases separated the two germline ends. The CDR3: CASSSVTSTDTQYF. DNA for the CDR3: TGTGCCAGCAGTTCCGTGACTAGTACAGATACGCAGTATTTT.

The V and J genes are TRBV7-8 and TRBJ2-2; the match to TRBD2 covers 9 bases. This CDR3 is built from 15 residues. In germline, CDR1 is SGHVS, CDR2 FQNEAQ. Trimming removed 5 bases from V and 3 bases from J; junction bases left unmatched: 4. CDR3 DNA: TGTGCCAGCAGCCAGCGGGGGGTCCACACCGGGGAGCTGTTTTTT. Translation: CASSQRGVHTGELFF.

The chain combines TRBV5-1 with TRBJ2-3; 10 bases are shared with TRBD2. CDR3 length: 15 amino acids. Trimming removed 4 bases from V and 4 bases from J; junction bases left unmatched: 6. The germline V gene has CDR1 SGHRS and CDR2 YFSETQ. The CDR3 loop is CASSPGLASADTQYF. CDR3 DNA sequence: TGCGCCAGCAGCCCGGGACTAGCGAGCGCAGATACGCAGTATTTT.

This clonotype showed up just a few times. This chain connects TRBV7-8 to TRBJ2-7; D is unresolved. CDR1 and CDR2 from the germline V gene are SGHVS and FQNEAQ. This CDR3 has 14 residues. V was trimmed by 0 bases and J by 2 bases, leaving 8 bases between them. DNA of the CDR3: TGTGCCAGCAGCTTAGCAGACGGCCCCTACGAGCAGTACTTC. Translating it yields CASSLADGPYEQYF.

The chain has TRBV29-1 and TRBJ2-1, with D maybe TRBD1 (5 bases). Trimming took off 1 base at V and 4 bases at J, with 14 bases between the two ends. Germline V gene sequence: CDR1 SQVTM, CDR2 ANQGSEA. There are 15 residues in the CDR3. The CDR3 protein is CSVEGETGAYNEQFF. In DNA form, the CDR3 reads TGCAGCGTTGAAGGGGAAACAGGCGCTTACAATGAGCAGTTCTTC.

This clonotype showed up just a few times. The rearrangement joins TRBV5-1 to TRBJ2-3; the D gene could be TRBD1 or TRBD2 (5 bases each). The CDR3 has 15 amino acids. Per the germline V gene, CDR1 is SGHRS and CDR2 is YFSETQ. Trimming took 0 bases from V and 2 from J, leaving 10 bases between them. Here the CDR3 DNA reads TGCGCCAGCAGCTTGGGTGAGGGGAACACAGATACGCAGTATTTT. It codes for CASSLGEGNTDTQYF.